Reported below is one T cell receptor beta chain. Original analysis: The authors estimated nucleated cell counts from reference gene primer amplification. TCRdb keeps only in-frame clones here, not all; method: immunoSEQ multiplex PCR. Clone size and V and J calls were adopted from that table, with D and trimming inferred from the DNA. The sample has roughly 150,000 clones, 80% to 90% seen once. The data were taken from a study of blood T cell repertoires in COVID-19. About the study: The United States, Italy and Spain provided the acute and convalescent COVID-19 samples. T cells, B-cell-depleted T cells, or PBMCs provided the cDNA or gDNA that served as material.

The CDR3 is made up of 15 amino acids. The V gene end was trimmed by 4 bases and the J gene end by 2 bases; junction bases not matched to a gene: 2. The V gene's germline CDR1 is SGHTA and CDR2 FQGTGA. The sequence was obtained from a man in his sixties with acute or convalescent COVID-19. Specimen: peripheral blood. This chain joins TRBV7-3 and TRBJ2-1; 10 bases align to TRBD2. The CDR3 region has the DNA TGTGCCAGCAGCTCTAGCGGGGGCCCCTACAATGAGCAGTTCTTC. Its protein is CASSSSGGPYNEQFF.